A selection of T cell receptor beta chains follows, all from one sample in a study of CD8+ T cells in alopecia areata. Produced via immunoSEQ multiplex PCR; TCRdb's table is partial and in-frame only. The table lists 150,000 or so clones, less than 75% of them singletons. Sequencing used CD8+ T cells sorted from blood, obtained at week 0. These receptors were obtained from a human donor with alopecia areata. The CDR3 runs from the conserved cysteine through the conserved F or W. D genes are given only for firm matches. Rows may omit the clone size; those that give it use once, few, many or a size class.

TGTGCCAGCAGCTTAGTAATCGGACAGGGCGAGTTCTTC | CASSLVIGQGEFF | 13 | TRBJ2-1 | - | TRBV11-2 | TRBD1
TGTGCCAGCAGTTTGCCGGGACAGGGGATTAATGAGCAGTTCTTC | CASSLPGQGINEQFF | 15 | TRBJ2-1 | few | TRBV27 | TRBD1
TGCGCCAGCAGCTTGGCCGGACAGGGGCTGGAGACCCAGTACTTC | CASSLAGQGLETQYF | 15 | TRBJ2-5 | once | TRBV5-1 | TRBD1
TGTGCCAGTAGTAGGACAGACCGTAATGAAAAACTGTTTTTT | CASSRTDRNEKLFF | 14 | TRBJ1-4 | - | TRBV19 | -
TGCGCCAGCAGTCAAACAGGATCCTACGAGCAGTACTTC | CASSQTGSYEQYF | 13 | TRBJ2-7 | - | TRBV5-1 | -
TGTGCCAGCAGCTTGGGCATATCCACTGAAGCTTTCTTT | CASSLGISTEAFF | 13 | TRBJ1-1 | - | TRBV5-6 | -
TGTGCCAGCAGCTTAGATAACACTGAAGCTTTCTTT | CASSLDNTEAFF | 12 | TRBJ1-1 | - | TRBV13 | -
TGCAGCGTTGATGGGCGGGGGGCCAGGGAGGCAGATACGCAGTATTTT | CSVDGRGAREADTQYF | 16 | TRBJ2-3 | - | TRBV29-1 | TRBD2
TGTGCCAGCAGCTCGCGACTAGCTCGAGAGACCCAGTACTTC | CASSSRLARETQYF | 14 | TRBJ2-5 | - | TRBV7-2 | TRBD2
TGTGCCAGCAGCTCGCCGGACCGGACCTACGAGCAGTACTTC | CASSSPDRTYEQYF | 14 | TRBJ2-7 | - | TRBV7-9 | -
TGCAGCGTTGTTGGGACAGGGACAGATACGCAGTATTTT | CSVVGTGTDTQYF | 13 | TRBJ2-3 | - | TRBV29-1 | TRBD1